The following is a T cell receptor (beta chain) sequence with its context. Germline assignment: CDR1 LGHDT and CDR2 YNNKEL (reference sequence). This CDR3 contains 16 residues. V gave up 0 bases and J gave up 1 base, with 13 bases separating them. The sample comes from a study of T cells in Graves' hyperthyroidism and ophthalmopathy. The TCR beta CDR3 regions underwent amplification using RNA transcripts as the source. First-round RT-PCR of the TCR CDR3 relied on the HTBI primer set. TCRdb called the multiplex PCR reads again in MiXCR, with one record for every CDR3 protein. The sample lists about 700,000 distinct CDR3 sequences; 12% to 15% were seen once.

The J gene is TRBJ2-7, the V gene TRBV3-1, with unresolved D. The sequencing sample was made of blood. This receptor was taken from a woman aged 18-30 years with Graves' hyperthyroidism. CDR3 amino acids: CASSQDLRGTSYEQYF. The CDR3 DNA reads TGTGCCAGCAGCCAAGATTTGCGTGGAACTTCCTACGAGCAGTACTTC.